Listed below are T cell receptor beta chains from one sample, sequenced in a study of T cells in Graves' hyperthyroidism and ophthalmopathy. Each CDR3 protein gets one entry after TCRdb re-called the multiplex PCR reads with MiXCR. The data show 610,000 or so distinct CDR3 sequences, 40% to 55% seen once. The source material was peripheral blood or thyroid tissue (not recorded which). Source of these receptors: a woman younger than 35 with Graves' hyperthyroidism. Both conserved end residues are part of each CDR3. A D gene is named only where the DNA matches it firmly. Clone size, where shown, is once, few, many, or a class for clones that have expanded.

d_gene: TRBD2; j_gene: TRBJ2-7; abundance: many; v_gene: TRBV6-2/TRBV6-3; CDR3aa: CASSYSRLRREFSYEQYF; CDR3nt: TGTGCCAGCAGTTACTCGAGGTTGCGGCGGGAGTTTTCCTACGAGCAGTACTTC
d_gene: -; j_gene: TRBJ1-2; abundance: -; v_gene: TRBV2; CDR3aa: CASTLPGTGKVRGYTF; CDR3nt: TGTGCCAGCACCCTCCCGGGGACCGGGAAAGTGAGGGGCTACACCTTC
d_gene: -; j_gene: TRBJ2-6; abundance: -; v_gene: TRBV6-5; CDR3aa: CASSYRVQAGANVLTF; CDR3nt: TGTGCCAGCAGTTACAGGGTCCAAGCTGGGGCCAACGTCCTGACTTTC
d_gene: -; j_gene: TRBJ1-5; abundance: many; v_gene: TRBV4-1; CDR3aa: CASSQAGESVNQPQHF; CDR3nt: TGCGCCAGCAGCCAAGCTGGTGAGTCCGTTAATCAGCCCCAGCATTTT
d_gene: -; j_gene: TRBJ2-7; abundance: many; v_gene: TRBV5-8; CDR3aa: CASSSSGSSYEQYF; CDR3nt: TGTGCCAGCAGCTCCTCCGGGAGCAGTTACGAGCAGTACTTC
d_gene: TRBD2; j_gene: TRBJ2-7; abundance: -; v_gene: TRBV7-3; CDR3aa: CASSQDPGGVEQYF; CDR3nt: TGCGCCAGCAGCCAAGATCCCGGGGGGGTCGAGCAGTACTTC
d_gene: TRBD1; j_gene: TRBJ2-7; abundance: -; v_gene: TRBV5-1; CDR3aa: CASSPTGGKQYF; CDR3nt: TGCGCCAGCAGCCCGACAGGGGGAAAGCAGTACTTC
d_gene: TRBD2; j_gene: TRBJ2-2; abundance: few; v_gene: TRBV11-2; CDR3aa: CASSLLSGKVDTGELFF; CDR3nt: TGTGCCAGCAGCTTACTAAGCGGGAAGGTGGACACCGGGGAGCTGTTTTTT
d_gene: TRBD1; j_gene: TRBJ1-2; abundance: -; v_gene: TRBV7-3; CDR3aa: CASSQPFDRGNGYTF; CDR3nt: TGTGCCAGCAGCCAACCCTTTGACAGGGGGAATGGCTACACCTTC
d_gene: -; j_gene: TRBJ1-1; abundance: many; v_gene: TRBV7-9; CDR3aa: CASSLAAIMNTEAFF; CDR3nt: TGTGCCAGCAGCTTGGCAGCGATCATGAACACTGAAGCTTTCTTT
d_gene: TRBD1; j_gene: TRBJ1-1; abundance: many; v_gene: TRBV28; CDR3aa: CASSQQGLNTEAFF; CDR3nt: TGTGCCAGCAGTCAACAGGGGTTGAACACTGAAGCTTTCTTT
d_gene: -; j_gene: TRBJ1-2; abundance: few; v_gene: TRBV6-6; CDR3aa: CASSLELWGSDYGYTF; CDR3nt: TGTGCCAGCAGTTTAGAGTTGTGGGGATCCGACTATGGCTACACCTTC
d_gene: -; j_gene: TRBJ2-7; abundance: -; v_gene: TRBV20-1; CDR3aa: CSATFGRYNEQYF; CDR3nt: TGCAGTGCTACCTTCGGTCGGTACAATGAGCAGTACTTC
d_gene: TRBD2; j_gene: TRBJ2-7; abundance: many; v_gene: TRBV2; CDR3aa: CASSEEGGLAGYEQYF; CDR3nt: TGTGCCAGCAGTGAAGAAGGGGGACTAGCGGGATACGAGCAGTACTTC
d_gene: TRBD2; j_gene: TRBJ2-5; abundance: once; v_gene: TRBV27; CDR3aa: CASRRSGTETQYF; CDR3nt: TGTGCCAGCAGAAGGAGCGGGACTGAGACCCAGTACTTC
d_gene: TRBD2; j_gene: TRBJ2-7; abundance: -; v_gene: TRBV14; CDR3aa: CASSQLPGRDRSYEQYF; CDR3nt: TGTGCCAGCAGCCAGTTACCGGGGAGGGATCGTTCCTACGAGCAGTACTTC
d_gene: -; j_gene: TRBJ2-2; abundance: many; v_gene: TRBV20-1; CDR3aa: CSAGYGELFF; CDR3nt: TGCAGTGCTGGATACGGGGAGCTGTTTTTT
d_gene: -; j_gene: TRBJ1-6; abundance: many; v_gene: TRBV24-1; CDR3aa: CATSGKGEPDNSPLHF; CDR3nt: TGTGCCACCAGTGGGAAAGGAGAACCTGATAATTCACCCCTCCACTTT
d_gene: TRBD1; j_gene: TRBJ1-1; abundance: -; v_gene: TRBV15; CDR3aa: CATSSPRAYGRDSMNTEAFF; CDR3nt: TGTGCCACCAGCAGCCCCAGGGCATATGGAAGGGACAGCATGAACACTGAAGCTTTCTTT
d_gene: TRBD2; j_gene: TRBJ2-1; abundance: -; v_gene: TRBV2; CDR3aa: CARGGRSYNEQFF; CDR3nt: TGTGCCAGGGGAGGGAGATCCTACAATGAGCAGTTCTTC
d_gene: -; j_gene: TRBJ1-1; abundance: many; v_gene: TRBV5-1; CDR3aa: CASSLRAARRTEAFF; CDR3nt: TGCGCCAGCAGCTTGAGGGCAGCCAGGCGGACTGAAGCTTTCTTT
d_gene: TRBD2; j_gene: TRBJ2-1; abundance: few; v_gene: TRBV29-1; CDR3aa: CSVFAGDSYNEQFF; CDR3nt: TGCAGCGTTTTTGCGGGAGACTCCTACAATGAGCAGTTCTTC
d_gene: TRBD1; j_gene: TRBJ2-5; abundance: -; v_gene: TRBV29-1; CDR3aa: CSVVAGTGRETQYF; CDR3nt: TGCAGCGTTGTGGCTGGGACAGGGAGAGAGACCCAGTACTTC
d_gene: -; j_gene: TRBJ2-7; abundance: many; v_gene: TRBV15; CDR3aa: CATSSDRPYEQYF; CDR3nt: TGTGCCACCAGCAGTGACAGACCCTACGAGCAGTACTTC
d_gene: TRBD2; j_gene: TRBJ2-1; abundance: -; v_gene: TRBV29-1; CDR3aa: CSVLRESDNEQFF; CDR3nt: TGCAGCGTGTTGCGGGAGTCGGACAATGAGCAGTTCTTC
d_gene: -; j_gene: TRBJ2-1; abundance: once; v_gene: TRBV13; CDR3aa: CASSWNRSNEQFF; CDR3nt: TGTGCCAGCAGCTGGAACAGGAGCAATGAGCAGTTCTTC
d_gene: TRBD2; j_gene: TRBJ2-1; abundance: -; v_gene: TRBV25-1; CDR3aa: CASSEFAGGPHNEQFF; CDR3nt: TGTGCCAGCAGTGAATTCGCGGGAGGGCCCCACAATGAGCAGTTCTTC
d_gene: -; j_gene: TRBJ2-7; abundance: many; v_gene: TRBV25-1; CDR3aa: CASSVYTTSYEQYF; CDR3nt: TGTGCCAGCAGTGTCTACACTACCTCCTACGAGCAGTACTTC
d_gene: TRBD1; j_gene: TRBJ2-5; abundance: -; v_gene: TRBV7-9; CDR3aa: CASSSQRDRETQYF; CDR3nt: TGTGCCAGCAGCTCCCAACGGGACAGGGAGACCCAGTACTTC
d_gene: TRBD1; j_gene: TRBJ1-2; abundance: many; v_gene: TRBV5-1; CDR3aa: CASSLPDRAYGYTF; CDR3nt: TGCGCCAGCAGCTTGCCGGACAGGGCCTATGGCTACACCTTC
d_gene: TRBD1; j_gene: TRBJ1-1; abundance: -; v_gene: TRBV24-1; CDR3aa: CAAAPGTGEQRNTEAFF; CDR3nt: TGTGCCGCTGCCCCCGGGACAGGCGAACAAAGGAACACTGAAGCTTTCTTT